This TCR beta chain was captured in a study of blood T cell repertoires in COVID-19. Looked up from germline, CDR1 is SGHTA and CDR2 is FQGTGA. The CDR3 has 16 residues. The J segment lost 7 bases and the V segment lost 5 bases, leaving 10 bases of the junction unmatched. Original methodology: Estimates of nucleated cell counts were drawn from the amplification of reference gene primers. The method was immunoSEQ multiplex PCR; TCRdb's version includes in-frame clones alone and lacks a portion of them. V, J and clone size reflect that table, while D and trimming were determined from the DNA. Here the sample spans 85,000 to 100,000 clones, more than 80% being singletons.

Specimen: peripheral blood. The receptor comes from a human donor in a cohort sampled during active COVID-19. The V gene is TRBV7-3, the J gene TRBJ2-2, with TRBD2 matching over 10 bases. CDR3 sequence reads: CASSTASGGPVGELFF. The CDR3 DNA follows: TGTGCCAGCAGCACAGCTAGCGGGGGACCGGTCGGGGAGCTGTTTTTT.